This is a list of T cell receptor beta chains from one sample in a study of T cell changes during pregnancy in multiple sclerosis. Some clones are missing from TCRdb's copy, which holds only in-frame ones; the method was immunoSEQ multiplex PCR. Among about 61,000 clones, 70% to 90% were seen once, and the ten largest hold roughly 0.9%. The specimen was peripheral blood, collected in the first trimester of pregnancy. These TCRs come from a female donor in good health, enrolled as a control in a pregnancy study. Both conserved end residues are part of each CDR3. A D gene is named only where the DNA matches it firmly. Not every row has a clone size; where given, it reads once, few, many or a size class.

d_call,v_call,j_call,clone_size,cdr3_aa,cdr3_nt
NA,TRBV5-1,TRBJ1-5,few,CASSLGSSPGNQPQHF,TGCGCCAGCAGCTTAGGGAGCAGCCCTGGCAATCAGCCCCAGCATTTT
TRBD1,TRBV6-1,TRBJ2-7,NA,CASSEWAGQGDVEQYF,TGTGCCAGCAGTGAATGGGCCGGACAGGGAGATGTTGAGCAGTACTTC
NA,TRBV29-1,TRBJ2-7,NA,CSANIRGSYEQYF,TGCAGCGCAAATATAAGGGGCTCCTACGAGCAGTACTTC
NA,TRBV30,TRBJ1-2,NA,CAWAPTGQSIGYTF,TGTGCCTGGGCGCCGACCGGACAGTCGATTGGCTACACCTTC
TRBD1,TRBV29-1,TRBJ2-5,NA,CSAGTAETQYF,TGCAGCGCTGGGACAGCAGAGACCCAGTACTTC
NA,TRBV4-3,TRBJ1-2,NA,CASSQDWGGLGYTF,TGCGCCAGCAGCCAAGATTGGGGGGGCCTTGGCTACACCTTC
NA,TRBV7-3,TRBJ2-2,NA,CASSRSSSSTGELFF,TGTGCCAGCAGCCGCTCTAGTAGCTCCACCGGGGAGCTGTTTTTT
NA,TRBV7-9,TRBJ1-1,NA,CASSSPRFGAFF,TGTGCCAGCAGCTCCCCCAGGTTTGGGGCTTTCTTT
TRBD2,TRBV11-2,TRBJ2-5,NA,CASSLRGGGPETQYF,TGTGCCAGCAGCTTAAGGGGCGGGGGTCCGGAGACCCAGTACTTC
TRBD1,TRBV9,TRBJ2-5,NA,CASSQGQGVGETQYF,TGTGCCAGCAGCCAGGGACAGGGGGTGGGAGAGACCCAGTACTTC
NA,TRBV5-8,TRBJ2-5,NA,CASSDVVGVETQYF,TGTGCCAGCAGCGACGTTGTGGGAGTGGAGACCCAGTACTTC
TRBD1,TRBV18,TRBJ1-2,NA,CASSRDKGGWYGYTF,TGTGCCAGCTCACGGGATAAAGGGGGCTGGTATGGCTACACCTTC
TRBD1,TRBV19,TRBJ1-2,NA,CASKIQSGGTGDYGYTF,TGTGCCAGTAAAATACAATCTGGGGGGACAGGGGACTATGGCTACACCTTC
NA,TRBV7-2,TRBJ1-6,once,CASSNRDSYNSPLHF,TGTGCCAGCAGCAACAGGGACTCCTATAATTCACCCCTCCACTTT
NA,TRBV30,TRBJ1-3,NA,CAWSVKGASGNTIYF,TGTGCCTGGAGTGTTAAAGGGGCCTCTGGAAACACCATATATTTT
TRBD1,TRBV29-1,TRBJ2-1,once,CSVGTGRGDEQFF,TGCAGCGTTGGGACAGGGCGTGGAGATGAGCAGTTCTTC
TRBD1,TRBV25-1,TRBJ2-7,NA,CASSDPGQTLYEQYF,TGTGCCAGCAGTGATCCGGGACAGACCTTATACGAGCAGTACTTC
NA,TRBV11-2,TRBJ1-2,NA,CASSLSFSPQDYGYTF,TGTGCCAGCAGCTTAAGTTTCTCCCCCCAGGACTATGGCTACACCTTC
NA,TRBV7-9,TRBJ2-7,NA,CASSSRGEQYF,TGTGCCAGCAGCTCCAGGGGCGAGCAGTACTTC
TRBD1,TRBV7-9,TRBJ1-2,NA,CASSENDRGLGYTF,TGTGCCAGCAGCGAGAACGACAGGGGGCTTGGCTACACCTTC
NA,TRBV15,TRBJ1-2,NA,CATSRDLRGGGYTF,TGTGCCACCAGCAGAGATCTGCGGGGAGGTGGCTACACCTTC
TRBD1,TRBV18,TRBJ1-4,NA,CASSPLIQGTSNEKLFF,TGTGCCAGCTCACCACTTATACAGGGGACATCTAATGAAAAACTGTTTTTT
TRBD1,TRBV19,TRBJ1-2,NA,CASLDLGDRGLGLYGYTF,TGTGCCAGCCTCGACCTCGGGGACAGGGGGCTCGGACTCTATGGCTACACCTTC
NA,TRBV11-3,TRBJ2-5,NA,CASSSIWDSPRETQYF,TGTGCCAGCAGCTCGATATGGGACTCCCCGAGGGAGACCCAGTACTTC
NA,TRBV4-3,TRBJ1-5,once,CASSQDGGQLLGQPQHF,TGCGCCAGCAGCCAAGATGGGGGCCAGTTGCTGGGTCAGCCCCAGCATTTT
NA,TRBV29-1,TRBJ2-1,once,CSVHSGWSYNEQFF,TGCAGCGTTCACTCAGGGTGGTCCTACAATGAGCAGTTCTTC
TRBD2,TRBV4-3,TRBJ2-3,NA,CASSQGLAGGSLDTQYF,TGCGCCAGCAGCCAAGGACTAGCGGGGGGTTCCTTAGATACGCAGTATTTT
TRBD2,TRBV9,TRBJ2-3,NA,CASSVVGLAGGFTDTQYF,TGTGCCAGCAGCGTAGTTGGGCTAGCGGGGGGCTTCACAGATACGCAGTATTTT
NA,TRBV4-3,TRBJ1-1,NA,CASGQDRSLNTEAFF,TGCGCCAGCGGCCAAGATCGTTCTTTGAACACTGAAGCTTTCTTT
NA,TRBV7-2,TRBJ1-6,few,CASSPRDSGSPLHF,TGTGCCAGCAGCCCACGGGACTCGGGATCACCCCTCCACTTT
TRBD1,TRBV28,TRBJ1-3,NA,CASSRAGTGGVGAIYF,TGTGCCAGCAGCCGCGCCGGGACAGGGGGCGTAGGGGCCATATATTTT
NA,TRBV11-2,TRBJ2-5,NA,CASSLDPGLGETQYF,TGTGCCAGCAGCTTAGACCCAGGGCTCGGGGAGACCCAGTACTTC
NA,TRBV9,TRBJ2-5,NA,CASSVGGGAGETQYF,TGTGCCAGCAGCGTAGGTGGGGGGGCCGGGGAGACCCAGTACTTC
NA,TRBV7-2,TRBJ1-2,NA,CASSLDPTNYGYTF,TGTGCCAGCAGCTTAGATCCTACGAACTATGGCTACACCTTC
NA,TRBV5-1,TRBJ1-1,NA,CASSSQGNTEAFF,TGCGCCAGCAGCTCACAGGGGAACACTGAAGCTTTCTTT
NA,TRBV11-3,TRBJ1-1,NA,CASSFIRSHTEAFF,TGTGCCAGCAGCTTTATCAGGTCGCACACTGAAGCTTTCTTT
TRBD1,TRBV7-6,TRBJ2-7,NA,CASSGQGIGSYEQYF,TGTGCCAGCAGCGGACAGGGGATAGGATCCTACGAGCAGTACTTC
TRBD1,TRBV6-6,TRBJ2-7,NA,CASSYSLAQGVYEQYF,TGTGCCAGCAGTTACTCGTTGGCACAGGGGGTCTACGAGCAGTACTTC
NA,TRBV11-3,TRBJ2-7,NA,CASSPRDQGRPYEQYF,TGTGCCAGCAGCCCGCGGGACCAAGGTCGTCCCTACGAGCAGTACTTC
NA,TRBV7-9,TRBJ1-2,NA,CASSLDSGNYGYTF,TGTGCCAGCAGCTTAGATTCGGGGAACTATGGCTACACCTTC
NA,TRBV4-1,TRBJ1-1,NA,CASSQEARNTEAFF,TGCGCCAGCAGCCAAGAGGCCCGAAACACTGAAGCTTTCTTT
TRBD1,TRBV7-3,TRBJ2-2,NA,CATRPGQGRYGELFF,TGTGCCACCCGCCCGGGACAGGGACGTTACGGGGAGCTGTTTTTT
NA,TRBV2,TRBJ1-5,NA,CASSETGISNQPQHF,TGTGCCAGCAGTGAAACCGGGATCAGCAATCAGCCCCAGCATTTT
NA,TRBV9,TRBJ1-4,once,CASSAGDNGAEKLFF,TGTGCCAGCAGCGCGGGAGACAACGGCGCCGAAAAACTGTTTTTT
TRBD1,TRBV19,TRBJ2-7,NA,CASSMRDRSYEQYF,TGTGCCAGTAGTATGCGGGACAGGTCCTACGAGCAGTACTTC
NA,TRBV19,TRBJ1-1,few,CASSSPLRGDTEAFF,TGTGCCAGTAGTTCCCCCCTTCGAGGAGACACTGAAGCTTTCTTT
NA,TRBV27,TRBJ2-7,NA,CASSLLSGQTIYEQYF,TGTGCCAGCAGTTTACTTTCTGGACAGACAATCTACGAGCAGTACTTC
NA,TRBV7-3,TRBJ2-1,NA,CASSSQGVGNEQFF,TGTGCCAGCAGCTCGCAAGGGGTGGGGAATGAGCAGTTCTTC
NA,TRBV6-5,TRBJ2-5,NA,CASSYRGREETQYF,TGTGCCAGCAGTTACAGGGGAAGGGAAGAGACCCAGTACTTC
NA,TRBV4-2,TRBJ1-4,NA,CASSLPGRELFF,TGTGCCAGCAGCCTACCTGGCCGGGAACTGTTTTTT
TRBD1,TRBV5-8,TRBJ2-1,NA,CASSLIQGLPTSYNEQFF,TGTGCCAGCAGCTTAATACAGGGGCTACCGACGTCCTACAATGAGCAGTTCTTC
TRBD2,TRBV4-1,TRBJ2-1,NA,CASSQEGTRNEQFF,TGCGCCAGCAGCCAAGAAGGGACTAGAAATGAGCAGTTCTTC
NA,TRBV7-2,TRBJ1-1,NA,CASSLDEVMNTEAFF,TGTGCCAGCAGCTTAGATGAGGTGATGAACACTGAAGCTTTCTTT
TRBD2,TRBV4-3,TRBJ2-5,NA,CASSQETSSETQYF,TGCGCCAGCAGCCAAGAGACTAGCTCGGAGACCCAGTACTTC